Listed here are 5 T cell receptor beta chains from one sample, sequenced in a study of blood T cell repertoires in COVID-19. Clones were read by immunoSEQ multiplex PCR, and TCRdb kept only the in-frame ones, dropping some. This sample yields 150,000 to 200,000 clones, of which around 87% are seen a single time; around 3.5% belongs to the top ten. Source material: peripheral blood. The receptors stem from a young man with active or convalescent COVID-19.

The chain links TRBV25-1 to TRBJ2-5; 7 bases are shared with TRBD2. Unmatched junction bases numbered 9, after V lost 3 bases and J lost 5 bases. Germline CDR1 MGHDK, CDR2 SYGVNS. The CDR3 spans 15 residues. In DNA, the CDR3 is TGTGCCAGCAGTGAGCGTAGCGGGCTTTTGGAGACCCAGTACTTC. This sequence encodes CASSERSGLLETQYF.

CDR3 protein: CASSLLATEAFF. The DNA of the CDR3 is TGTGCCAGCAGCCTCCTTGCGACTGAAGCTTTCTTT. The V call is TRBV7-9, the J call TRBJ1-1; D is ambiguous. This CDR3 comprises 12 residues. CDR1 and CDR2 from the germline V gene are SEHNR and FQNEAQ (reference sequence). V shed 5 bases and J shed 5 bases, with 9 bases lying between them. Together with reference TRBV7-9 and TRBJ1-1, the CDR3 gives the full variable domain: DTGVSQNPRHKITKRGQNVTFRCDPISEHNRLYWYRQTLGQGPEFLTYFQNEAQLEKSRLLSDRFSAERPKGSFSTLEIQRTEQGDSAMYLCASSLLATEAFFGQGTRLTVV.

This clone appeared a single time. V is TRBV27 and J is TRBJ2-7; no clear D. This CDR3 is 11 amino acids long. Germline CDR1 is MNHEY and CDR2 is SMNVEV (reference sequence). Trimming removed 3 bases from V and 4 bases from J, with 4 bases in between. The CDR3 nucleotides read TGTGCCAGCAGTTTCTCTTACGAGCAGTACTTC. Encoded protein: CASSFSYEQYF.

The CDR3 is CASSPVQGNTEAFF. The CDR3, as DNA: TGTGCCAGCAGCCCAGTACAGGGAAACACTGAAGCTTTCTTT. The genes are TRBV11-3 and TRBJ1-1, with D tentatively TRBD1 (6 bases). The germline CDR1 and CDR2 sequences are SGHNT and YENEEA. This CDR3 comprises 14 residues. The V gene lost 5 bases and the J gene lost 2 bases, with 12 bases spanning the gap.

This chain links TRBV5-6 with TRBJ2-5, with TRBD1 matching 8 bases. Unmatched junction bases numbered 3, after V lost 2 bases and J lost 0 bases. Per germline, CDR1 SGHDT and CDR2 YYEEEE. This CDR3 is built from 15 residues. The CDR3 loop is CASSFRQGYQETQYF. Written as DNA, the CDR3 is TGTGCCAGCAGCTTCAGACAGGGGTACCAAGAGACCCAGTACTTC.